The T cell receptor (beta chain) under discussion was sequenced for a study of blood T cell repertoires in COVID-19. Overall study: Both acute and convalescent COVID-19 samples were obtained from the United States, Italy and Spain.

V was trimmed by 3 bases and J by 5 bases, leaving 17 bases between them. This CDR3 contains 16 residues. Germline CDR1 and CDR2: MNHEY and SMNVEV (reference sequence). Sequencing was performed with immunoSEQ multiplex PCR; in TCRdb, only in-frame clones are kept and a portion is missing. Here the sample spans about 260,000 clones, 80% to 90% being singletons. V is TRBV27 and J is TRBJ1-5; no clear D. This sequence was found in a man in his thirties or forties with active or convalescent COVID-19. Sequencing used peripheral blood. The CDR3 spells CASSFARGGLDQPQHF. DNA for the CDR3: TGTGCCAGCAGTTTCGCCCGGGGAGGACTCGATCAGCCCCAGCATTTT.